Described below is a single T cell receptor (beta chain) sequence and its context. The CDR3 is made up of 16 amino acids. The junction had 4 bases not matched to a gene; V was cut back by 0 bases and J by 4 bases. CDR1 SGHAT and CDR2 FQDESV come from the germline V gene (reference sequence). The data were taken from a study of blood T cell repertoires in COVID-19. Study information: Some COVID-19 samples were acute and others convalescent; all came from the United States, Italy and Spain. T cells, B-cell-depleted T cells, or PBMCs provided the cDNA or gDNA that served as material.

Original data processing: Reference gene primer amplification yielded estimated nucleated cell counts. Sequenced by immunoSEQ multiplex PCR; TCRdb stores in-frame clones only, minus some. From that table come the V and J calls and clone size; the DNA was used to work out D and trimming. The sample records 130,000 to 150,000 clones, 87% being singletons. Sequencing was performed on peripheral blood. The clonotype comes from a man aged 45-60 years who had recovered from COVID-19. V and J are TRBV11-1 and TRBJ2-3, with TRBD2 matching over 10 bases. The CDR3 spells CASSLAPSGGSDTQYF. CDR3 in DNA: TGTGCCAGCAGCTTAGCCCCTAGCGGGGGCTCAGATACGCAGTATTTT.